What follows are 20 T cell receptor beta chains derived from one specimen sequenced in a study of blood T cell repertoires in COVID-19 (TCRdb year 2020). The method was the immunoSEQ multiplex PCR assay. As stored in TCRdb, this immuneACCESS dataset retains in-frame rearrangements with V and J assigned. A fraction of the clones does not appear; measured against another copy, unresolved V genes explain less than half of the discrepancy, and the remainder lacks a known reason. The sample table contains 100,000 or so clones; only one count was recorded for roughly nine tenths of them. Of the sample, about 7.4% falls within the top ten clones. The sample was peripheral blood. Receptors were obtained from a man aged 30 to 45 in a cohort sampled during active COVID-19.

The V and J genes are TRBV10-3 and TRBJ2-7, with TRBD2 as a possible D gene (7 bases). The CDR3 is 16 amino acids. The germline CDR1 and CDR2 sequences are ENHRY and SYGVKD. The V end lost 6 bases, the J end lost 0 bases, and 18 bases lay between the germline ends. The CDR3 loop is CAIREPGGRNSYEQYF. In nucleotides, the CDR3 is TGTGCCATCAGAGAACCGGGGGGCCGGAACTCCTACGAGCAGTACTTC.

The J gene is TRBJ2-5, the V gene TRBV2; D perhaps matches TRBD2 (5 bases). The V gene lost 6 bases and the J gene lost 2 bases, with 10 bases spanning the gap. CDR1 and CDR2 (germline): SNHLY, FYNNEI. The CDR3 contains 13 residues. The CDR3 region has the DNA TGTGCCAGCAGGGAGGACTCGCAAGAGACCCAGTACTTC. Residues: CASREDSQETQYF. Full variable domain (missing parts from reference TRBV2 and TRBJ2-5): EPEVTQTPSHQVTQMGQEVILRCVPISNHLYFYWYRQILGQKVEFLVSFYNNEISEKSEIFDDQFSVERPDGSNFTLKIRSTKLEDSAMYFCASREDSQETQYFGPGTRLLVL.

J is TRBJ2-3 and V is TRBV3-1 (or the pseudogene TRBV3-2), with 7 bases fitting TRBD1. CDR1 is LGHDT and CDR2 is YNNKEL in the germline V gene (reference sequence). This CDR3 comprises 16 residues. Germline trimming cut 5 bases from V and 5 bases from J; bases unmatched to any gene: 13. CDR3 sequence (DNA): TGTGCCAGCAGCTCAATCTGGGCAGGGGGAAAAGATACGCAGTATTTT. Translated: CASSSIWAGGKDTQYF.

This clone was detected ten times or more. V gene TRBV6-2 or TRBV6-3 combines with J gene TRBJ1-1; TRBD1 matches at 9 bases. V shed 1 base and J 0 bases; nucleotides not matched to a gene: 3. Germline V lookup: CDR1 MNHEY, CDR2 SVGEGT. This CDR3 is built from 16 residues. Here the CDR3 reads CASSYFRDRVNTEAFF. The CDR3 coding sequence is TGTGCCAGCAGTTACTTCCGGGACAGGGTGAACACTGAAGCTTTCTTT.

The chain carries TRBV6-5 and TRBJ1-5; D is uncertain. Germline-derived CDR1 and CDR2 are MNHEY and SVGAGI. Trimming shortened V by 7 bases and J by 4 bases, and 14 bases separated the two germline ends. This CDR3 has 14 residues. The CDR3 nucleotides read TGTGCCAGCAAATGGTCCGGGGTAAATCAGCCCCAGCATTTT. Its protein product is CASKWSGVNQPQHF.

The chain recombines TRBV5-4 with TRBJ2-4; D is possibly TRBD1 (6 bases). This CDR3 comprises 16 residues. V shed 3 bases and J shed 0 bases, with 13 bases lying between them. Germline V gene sequence: CDR1 SGHNT, CDR2 YYREEE (reference sequence). The CDR3 sequence: CASSSQGILAKNIQYF. As DNA, the CDR3 is TGTGCCAGCAGCTCGCAGGGGATCCTAGCCAAAAACATTCAGTACTTC.

This clone was recorded only once. The CDR3 here is CSVGGLAGAIGETQYF. CDR3 nucleotides: TGCAGCGTTGGGGGGCTAGCGGGGGCTATAGGAGAGACCCAGTACTTC. V usage is TRBV29-1 and J usage is TRBJ2-5; TRBD2 matches at 10 bases. V lost 4 bases to trimming and J lost 4 bases; unmatched junction nucleotides: 12. Germline lookup yields CDR1 SQVTM and CDR2 ANQGSEA. This CDR3 spans 16 amino acids.

In its sample, this clone was seen a few times. The chain recombines TRBV21-1 with TRBJ2-1; TRBD2, as called in the table, went unchecked against the DNA. TRBV21-1 is a listed pseudogene. The CDR3 totals 17 residues. CDR3 DNA: TGTGCCAGCAGCAAAGTACCCTGGGACTACCTCCTCCAAGAGCAGTTCTTC. It yields the protein CASSKVPWDYLLQEQFF.

The rearrangement joins TRBV7-2 to TRBJ2-7; D not resolved. V was shortened by 5 bases and J by 6 bases, with 17 bases between the two germline ends. The CDR3 length is 14 residues. The germline CDR1 and CDR2 sequences are SGHTA and FQGNSA. CDR3 sequence: CASSPVGVMGEQYF. In DNA, the CDR3 is TGTGCCAGCAGCCCTGTTGGAGTGATGGGCGAGCAGTACTTC. Supplemented by reference TRBV7-2 and TRBJ2-7, the full variable domain reads GAGVSQSPSNKVTEKGKDVELRCDPISGHTALYWYRQSLGQGLEFLIYFQGNSAPDKSGLPSDRFSAERTGGSVSTLTIQRTQQEDSAVYLCASSPVGVMGEQYFGPGTRLTVT.

This sequence joins TRBV6-5 and TRBJ2-7; 10 bases match TRBD2. The CDR3 runs to 16 residues. The J segment lost 3 bases and the V segment lost 4 bases, leaving 9 bases of the junction unmatched. CDR1 is MNHEY and CDR2 is SVGAGI in the germline V gene. The CDR3 coding sequence is TGTGCCAGCAGTTTCCTAACTAGCGGGGAGTACTACGAGCAGTACTTC. It codes for CASSFLTSGEYYEQYF.

This clone has more than one count but fewer than ten. The chain couples TRBV6-2 or TRBV6-3 to TRBJ1-5; D is unresolved. CDR3 size: 15 residues. Deletions cut 3 bases from V and 0 bases from J, with 9 bases between. From germline, CDR1 is MNHEY and CDR2 SVGEGT. The CDR3 DNA reads as TGTGCCAGCAGTTATATGGCTTATAGCAATCAGCCCCAGCATTTT. Translation: CASSYMAYSNQPQHF.

This rearrangement joins TRBV11-2 to TRBJ2-7; TRBD2 agrees at 7 bases. Germline V lookup: CDR1 SGHAT, CDR2 FQNNGV. This CDR3 has 14 residues. Trimming cost V 0 bases and J 3 bases; bases outside gene matches: 2. CDR3 residues: CASSLDGGGYEQYF. In DNA form, the CDR3 reads TGTGCCAGCAGCTTAGATGGGGGGGGCTACGAGCAGTACTTC. The full variable domain, its missing parts supplied by reference TRBV11-2 and TRBJ2-7, is EAGVAQSPRYKIIEKRQSVAFWCNPISGHATLYWYQQILGQGPKLLIQFQNNGVVDDSQLPKDRFSAERLKGVDSTLKIQPAKLEDSAVYLCASSLDGGGYEQYFGPGTRLTVT.

The chain links TRBV4-2 to TRBJ2-3; 11 positions match TRBD2. V dropped 1 base and J dropped 6; count of bases not matched to a gene: 9. Per germline, CDR1 LGHNA and CDR2 YNFKEQ. This CDR3 comprises 17 residues. The CDR3 reads CASSQGASGGPRDTQYF. CDR3 bases: TGTGCCAGCAGCCAAGGGGCTAGCGGGGGGCCGCGGGATACGCAGTATTTT.

This clone was recorded only once. The gene calls are TRBV11-2 and TRBJ2-3; D is ambiguous. V was clipped by 0 bases and J by 2 bases, with 6 bases between them. In germline, CDR1 is SGHAT, CDR2 FQNNGV. This CDR3 spans 14 amino acids. Here the CDR3 reads CASSLEQNTDTQYF. The DNA of the CDR3 is TGTGCCAGCAGCTTAGAACAAAACACAGATACGCAGTATTTT.

This clone was counted between two and nine times. The chain recombines TRBV7-9 with TRBJ1-2; D is unclear. CDR1 and CDR2 from the germline V gene are SEHNR and FQNEAQ (reference sequence). Trimming cost V 4 bases and J 6 bases, with 9 bases left between them. CDR3 size: 12 residues. CDR3 loop: CASSSPGDGYTF. CDR3 coding DNA: TGTGCCAGCAGCTCCCCAGGTGATGGCTACACCTTC. The full variable domain, rest sourced from reference TRBV7-9 and TRBJ1-2, is DTGVSQNPRHKITKRGQNVTFRCDPISEHNRLYWYRQTLGQGPEFLTYFQNEAQLEKSRLLSDRFSAERPKGSFSTLEIQRTEQGDSAMYLCASSSPGDGYTFGSGTRLTVV.

The genes are TRBV5-4 and TRBJ2-3; the match to TRBD2 covers 10 bases. With 0 bases clipped from V and 2 bases from J, the junction kept 9 bases outside the gene matches. The germline CDR1 and CDR2 sequences are SGHNT and YYREEE (reference sequence). This CDR3 region has 18 residues. The CDR3 region has the DNA TGTGCCAGCAGCTTGGGTCCAGAAGCGGGGGGGTACACAGATACGCAGTATTTT. Translating gives CASSLGPEAGGYTDTQYF.

CDR3 sequence reads: CASSLAGEINYGYTF. CDR3 in DNA: TGCGCCAGCAGCTTGGCCGGAGAGATTAACTATGGCTACACCTTC. The V call is TRBV5-1, the J call TRBJ1-2; D ambiguous. Trimming removed 0 bases at V and 1 base at J, with 10 bases between. This CDR3 contains 15 residues. Per germline, CDR1 SGHRS and CDR2 YFSETQ.

V gene TRBV7-9 combines with J gene TRBJ2-5, with 12 bases identical to TRBD2. The CDR3 has 17 amino acids. The ends lost 5 bases at V and 5 bases at J; junction bases unmatched: 12. The germline gives CDR1 SEHNR, CDR2 FQNEAQ (reference sequence). The CDR3 here is CASSAPLAGGSGETQYF. The CDR3, as DNA: TGTGCCAGCAGCGCTCCACTAGCGGGGGGATCGGGGGAGACCCAGTACTTC.

The V and J genes are TRBV6-5 and TRBJ1-3, with TRBD1 matching over 7 bases. The ends lost 4 bases at V and 2 bases at J; junction bases unmatched: 2. This CDR3 comprises 14 residues. From germline, CDR1 is MNHEY and CDR2 SVGAGI. CDR3 nucleotides: TGTGCCAGCAGTTCACAGGGGCCTGGAAACACCATATATTTT. This gives the protein CASSSQGPGNTIYF.

The rearrangement links TRBV2 to TRBJ1-6, with TRBD1 matching 9 bases. V lost 6 bases, J lost 6 bases, and 0 bases stayed unmatched. This CDR3 is 13 amino acids long. The germline gives CDR1 SNHLY, CDR2 FYNNEI. The CDR3 nucleotides read TGTGCCAGCAGGGGACAGGGTAATTCACCCCTCCACTTT. Its translation is CASRGQGNSPLHF.